This is a list of T cell receptor beta chains from one sample in a study of shared clonotypes between healthy human individuals. The method was immunoSEQ multiplex PCR; TCRdb's version includes in-frame clones alone and lacks a portion of them. The sample carries approximately 2,200,000 clones, just over 90% recorded once. Material: naive CD8+ T cells from PBMCs. These receptors came from a man younger than 35 in good health. Some clones in this sample may be carry-over from other donors' samples. CDR3s include the opening cysteine and the closing phenylalanine or tryptophan. The D gene is left open where the match is weak. Clone size, where shown, is once, few, many, or a class for clones that have expanded.

D gene,V gene,clone size,J gene,CDR3 length,CDR3 protein,CDR3 DNA
NA,TRBV28,NA,TRBJ2-5,14,CASSLRGSQETQYF,TGTGCCAGCAGTTTGAGGGGTTCCCAAGAGACCCAGTACTTC
NA,TRBV28,NA,TRBJ2-7,15,CASTTVGSLAYEQYF,TGTGCCAGCACCACCGTGGGCAGTCTGGCCTACGAGCAGTACTTC
NA,TRBV28,few,TRBJ1-1,14,CASSLRGAVAEAFF,TGTGCCAGCAGTTTGCGGGGGGCGGTTGCTGAAGCTTTCTTT
NA,TRBV6-1,NA,TRBJ1-1,13,CASSERLAGRAFF,TGTGCCAGCAGTGAAAGGTTGGCAGGGAGAGCTTTCTTT
NA,TRBV30,NA,TRBJ2-1,15,CAWSGSGISYNEQFF,TGTGCCTGGAGTGGGTCAGGTATCTCCTACAATGAGCAGTTCTTC
NA,TRBV7-9,NA,TRBJ1-5,12,CASSLGGRPQHF,TGTGCCAGCAGCTTAGGGGGACGGCCCCAGCATTTT
TRBD2,TRBV19,NA,TRBJ2-1,15,CASRTRTSGHSEQFF,TGTGCCAGTAGGACTAGGACTAGCGGTCATAGTGAGCAGTTCTTC
NA,TRBV11-2,NA,TRBJ2-7,11,CASSPAYEQYF,TGTGCCAGCAGCCCGGCCTACGAGCAGTACTTC
NA,TRBV6-5,NA,TRBJ1-1,13,CASRVTGNTEAFF,TGTGCCAGCAGAGTTACAGGGAACACTGAAGCTTTCTTT
NA,TRBV2,few,TRBJ1-4,13,CAIMTGLREKLFF,TGTGCCATCATGACTGGCCTTCGGGAAAAACTGTTTTTT
TRBD1,TRBV7-6,NA,TRBJ2-3,15,CASSTTGFRTDTQYF,TGTGCCAGCAGCACGACAGGGTTTCGGACAGATACGCAGTATTTT